This paragraph covers one TCR beta chain sequence. Its antigen is as yet unknown. Per germline, CDR1 GTSNPN and CDR2 SVGIG (reference sequence). CDR3 length: 15 amino acids. Between the trimmed V and J ends, which lost 7 bases and 4 bases, there was a span of 21 bases. This record comes from a study of beta chain features in type 1 diabetes. Turning to the study itself: Patients and healthy donors were similar in age, gender and cell yields.

Sorting gave populations that all exceeded 95% purity. TCRB transcripts that were expressed got sequenced, as all of the isolated RNA had been reverse transcribed. TCRdb keeps only in-frame clones here, not all; method: immunoSEQ multiplex PCR. The sample holds about 260,000 clones, over 65% seen once. Regarding the study as a whole: More deletions and fewer insertions at VDJ junctions were seen in type 1 diabetes patients. TCRB rearrangement may or may not be influenced by HLA type; here this remained unresolved.

Material for sequencing was naive CD4+ T cells from blood. The chain is built from TRBV30 and TRBJ2-3, with D maybe TRBD2 (6 bases). This TCR was sampled from a man aged 25-45 years in good health. The CDR3 nucleotides read TGTGCCTCGGCCAAAGGAGGGATTCCGTCAGATACGCAGTATTTT. It codes for CASAKGGIPSDTQYF.